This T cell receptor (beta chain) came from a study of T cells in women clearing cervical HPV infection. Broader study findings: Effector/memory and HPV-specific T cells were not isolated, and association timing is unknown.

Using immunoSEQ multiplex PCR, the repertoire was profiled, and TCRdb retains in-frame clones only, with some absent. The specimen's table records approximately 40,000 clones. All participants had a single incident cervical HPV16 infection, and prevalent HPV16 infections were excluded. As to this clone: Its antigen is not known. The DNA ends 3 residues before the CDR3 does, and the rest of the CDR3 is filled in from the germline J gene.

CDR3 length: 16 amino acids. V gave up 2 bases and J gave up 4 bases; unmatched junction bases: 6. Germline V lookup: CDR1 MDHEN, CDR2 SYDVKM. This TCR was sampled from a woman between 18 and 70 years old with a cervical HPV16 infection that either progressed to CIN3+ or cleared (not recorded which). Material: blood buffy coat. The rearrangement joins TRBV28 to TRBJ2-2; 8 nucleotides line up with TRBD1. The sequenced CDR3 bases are TGTGCCAGCAGTTTACAGACAGGGGCCCTCACCGGGGAG. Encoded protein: CASSLQTGALTGE. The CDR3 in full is CASSLQTGALTGELFF.